What follows are 20 T cell receptor beta chains derived from one specimen sequenced in a study of glioma-infiltrating T cells. Amplification of TCR alpha and beta CDR3 regions from RNA used iRepertoire nested multiplex PCR. One entry per CDR3 protein results from TCRdb running MiXCR on the multiplex PCR reads. The table records more than 300,000 distinct CDR3 sequences, roughly two fifths of them present only once. The material sequenced was glioma tissue, nonneoplastic brain tissue, or PBMCs (not recorded which). These receptors were collected from a human donor with low-grade glioma or glioblastoma, undergoing nonglioma brain surgery, or in good health (not recorded which).

For this clonotype: A junction boundary mismatches the germline segment, possibly from a read error. The chain carries TRBV7-2 and TRBJ1-5; a weak D match, TRBD1 (5 bases). The CDR3 has 13 amino acids. The V gene's germline CDR1 is SGHTA and CDR2 FQGNSA. This CDR3 is CASSLQGDQTQHF. The CDR3 region has the DNA TGTGCCAGCAGCTTACAGGGAGATCAGACCCAGCATTTT. Combining the CDR3 with reference TRBV7-2 and TRBJ1-5 gives the whole variable domain GAGVSQSPSNKVTEKGKDVELRCDPISGHTALYWYRQSLGQGLEFLIYFQGNSAPDKSGLPSDRFSAERTGGSVSTLTIQRTQQEDSAVYLCASSLQGDQTQHFGDGTRLSIL.

In this sample, this clonotype turned up once. The chain combines TRBV6-1 with TRBJ1-2, with TRBD1 as a possible D gene (6 bases). CDR1 and CDR2 from the germline V gene are MNHNS and SASEGT. Trimming cost V 7 bases and J 10 bases, with 19 bases left between them. This CDR3 is built from 13 residues. CDR3 residues: CASTQQGNYNYTF. CDR3 bases: TGTGCCAGCACTCAACAGGGTAACTATAACTACACCTTC.

The chain uses TRBV27 and TRBJ2-1, with 15 bases aligning to TRBD2. Per the germline V gene, CDR1 is MNHEY and CDR2 is SMNVEV (reference sequence). After removal of 6 bases from V and 8 bases from J, the junction contained 8 bases not matched to a gene. CDR3 size: 16 residues. The CDR3 DNA reads TGTGCCAGCAGCACAGGGACTAGCGGGAGGTCCTATGAGCAGTTCTTC. Its protein is CASSTGTSGRSYEQFF.

A remark on this clonotype: This sequence may be a read error, since a much larger clone differs from it by one base. This chain uses TRBV7-6 with TRBJ2-7; D remains unclear. Germline V gene sequence: CDR1 SGHVS, CDR2 FNYEAQ. This CDR3 contains 14 residues. In DNA, the CDR3 is TGTGTCAGCAGCCCCAGAAGTGCCTCCTACGAGCAGTACTTC. As protein: CVSSPRSASYEQYF.

Regarding this clonotype: This could be a read error, since a much larger clone is one nucleotide away. This chain uses TRBV6-2 or TRBV6-3 with TRBJ2-3; D is unresolved. With 6 bases removed from V and 0 bases from J, the gap between germline ends came to 10 bases. This CDR3 has 14 amino acids. CDR1 and CDR2 (germline): MNHEY, SVGEGT. The CDR3 loop is CASRLELSTDTQYF. Written as DNA, the CDR3 is TGTGCCAGCAGACTGGAACTTAGCACAGATACGCAGTATTTT.

The chain employs TRBV7-9 and TRBJ2-3, with D unresolved. CDR1 is SEHNR, CDR2 FQNEAQ, per germline (reference sequence). V was trimmed by 2 bases and J by 4 bases, leaving 7 bases between them. The CDR3 has 13 amino acids. The CDR3 DNA reads TGTGCCAGCAGCTTATTTGGAGCAGATACGCAGTATTTT. Amino acid sequence: CASSLFGADTQYF.

This clonotype was seen a few times. This chain joins TRBV4-2 and TRBJ2-5, with D perhaps given as TRBD1 or TRBD2 (5 bases each). The CDR3 is 16 amino acids. Trimming stripped 0 bases from V and 5 bases from J, with 16 bases between. CDR1 is LGHNA and CDR2 is YNFKEQ in the germline V gene. CDR3 nucleotide sequence: TGTGCCAGCAGCCAAGATCGGGGCGCCCTCGGGGAGACCCAGTACTTC. This codes for CASSQDRGALGETQYF.

About this clonotype itself: Given a much more abundant clone one base away, this may be a read error. The J gene is TRBJ2-1, the V gene TRBV28; 10 bases align to TRBD2. This CDR3 spans 15 amino acids. Per germline, CDR1 MDHEN and CDR2 SYDVKM. CDR3 protein: CASGLALAGVNEQFF. CDR3 bases: TGTGCCAGCGGTTTAGCCCTAGCGGGAGTCAATGAGCAGTTCTTC.

This clonotype was observed once. The genes are TRBV28 and TRBJ2-1, with D uncertain. Germline V gene lookup returns CDR1 MDHEN and CDR2 SYDVKM. The CDR3 contains 14 residues. The CDR3 DNA is TGTGGGGTAGGACGGCCCAACTACTACAATGAGCAGTTCTTC. Encoded protein: CGVGRPNYYNEQFF.

Concerning this clonotype itself: A much bigger clone sits one base away, suggesting this may be a read error. The chain is built from TRBV15 and TRBJ2-5; TRBD2 matches 7 bases. Per the germline V gene, CDR1 is LNHNV and CDR2 is YYDKDF (reference sequence). The CDR3 covers 15 residues. The junction had 8 bases not matched to a gene; V was cut back by 5 bases and J by 2 bases. The CDR3 loop reads CATSLPRTRQETQYF. CDR3 bases: TGTGCCACCAGCCTTCCAAGGACTAGACAAGAGACCCAGTACTTC.

A remark on this clonotype: It may be a read error: a sequence one base away is much more abundant. V is TRBV27 and J is TRBJ1-1; D perhaps matches TRBD1 (5 bases). Germline CDR1 is MNHEY and CDR2 is SMNVEV (reference sequence). The CDR3 covers 16 residues. The V end was cut by 6 bases, the J end by 1 base, with 18 bases between. Written as DNA, the CDR3 is TGTGCCAGCAGGGATGGGATAGGGGTAGGGAACACTGAAGCTTTCTTT. Translated: CASRDGIGVGNTEAFF.

The V and J genes are TRBV5-4 and TRBJ2-7; D is undetermined. The CDR3 is 14 residues long. Germline CDR1 reads SGHNT; CDR2 reads YYREEE (reference sequence). V lost 4 bases and J 2 bases, leaving 13 bases between the germline ends. The CDR3 region is CASSAGFLTYEQYF. The CDR3 bases are TGTGCCAGCAGCGCCGGGTTTCTTACCTACGAGCAGTACTTC.

This clonotype was counted between two and nine times. The chain combines TRBV4-2 with TRBJ1-1; 7 bases map to TRBD1. The J segment lost 2 bases and the V segment lost 8 bases, leaving 8 bases of the junction unmatched. The CDR3 is 14 residues long. Germline CDR1 reads LGHNA; CDR2 reads YNFKEQ. CDR3 nucleotides: TGTGCCAGCCAGACAGGGAACCTCAACACTGAAGCTTTCTTT. This encodes CASQTGNLNTEAFF.

This clonotype has ten or more counts. As DNA, the CDR3 is TGTGCCAGCAGGGCGACAGTTCAGGGTGAGCAGTTCTTC. Translated: CASRATVQGEQFF. The chain uses TRBV6-1 and TRBJ2-1; D may be TRBD1 (5 bases). CDR3 size: 13 residues. V was shortened by 6 bases and J by 9 bases, with 15 bases between the two germline ends. The germline gives CDR1 MNHNS, CDR2 SASEGT.

The chain joins TRBV7-2 to TRBJ2-1; TRBD2 aligns across 7 bases. The J call may be incorrect, as the DNA end agrees better with TRBJ2-5. The CDR3 has 14 residues. Germline CDR1 and CDR2: SGHTA and FQGNSA. CDR3: CASSFRLAEETQYF. The CDR3 DNA reads as TGTGCCAGCAGCTTTCGGCTAGCGGAAGAGACCCAGTACTTC.

This chain uses TRBV20-1 with TRBJ1-1; no definite D call. V was clipped by 7 bases and J by 0 bases, with 15 bases between them. CDR1 and CDR2 from the germline V gene are DFQATT and SNEGSKA (reference sequence). CDR3 length equals 14 residues. The CDR3 nucleotides are TGCAGTGATGATACCCGACGGGTGAACACTGAAGCTTTCTTT. The encoded protein is CSDDTRRVNTEAFF.

This clonotype was observed a handful of times. This chain connects TRBV6-1 to TRBJ1-2, with 7 bases fitting TRBD1. The CDR3 is 14 residues long. The germline gives CDR1 MNHNS, CDR2 SASEGT. Germline trimming cut 6 bases from V and 3 bases from J; bases unmatched to any gene: 7. The CDR3 is CASRRGTADYGYTF. The CDR3, as DNA: TGTGCCAGCAGGCGGGGGACAGCTGACTATGGCTACACCTTC.

On this clonotype: The junction and the germline gene differ at one end; a read error may be behind it. The chain recombines TRBV20-1 with TRBJ1-1, with D possibly TRBD1 on 6 matching bases. The CDR3 sequence is 16 residues long. Per the germline V gene, CDR1 is DFQATT and CDR2 is SNEGSKA (reference sequence). CDR3 loop: CSGRPPRGARYTEAFF. The CDR3 bases are TGCAGTGGTAGACCCCCTCGGGGGGCGCGGTACACTGAAGCTTTCTTT.

The rearrangement uses TRBV2 and TRBJ2-3; 13 bases align to TRBD2. This CDR3 has 16 amino acids. Germline V gene sequence: CDR1 SNHLY, CDR2 FYNNEI. V lost 5 bases and J lost 2; bases outside the gene matches: 4. The CDR3, as DNA: TGTGCCAGCAGTCGACTAGCGGGAGGACTCACAGATACGCAGTATTTT. It specifies CASSRLAGGLTDTQYF.

The rearrangement uses TRBV18 and TRBJ2-1, with 8 bases that match TRBD2. This CDR3 comprises 13 residues. Germline assignment: CDR1 KGHSH and CDR2 LQKENI. Trimming removed 5 bases from V and 10 bases from J; junction bases left unmatched: 7. CDR3 coding DNA: TGTGCCAGCTCATCCCGGGGGGGGCCAGAGCAGTTCTTC. It translates to CASSSRGGPEQFF. Full variable domain (remainder filled in from reference TRBV18 and TRBJ2-1): NAGVMQNPRHLVRRRGQEARLRCSPMKGHSHVYWYRQLPEEGLKFMVYLQKENIIDESGMPKERFSAEFPKEGPSILRIQQVVRGDSAAYFCASSSRGGPEQFFGPGTRLTVL.